The present entry profiles one T cell receptor beta chain with its context. The germline V gene encodes CDR1 MNHNY and CDR2 SVGAGI (reference sequence). The CDR3 length is 16 residues. V lost 5 bases and J 4 bases, leaving 20 bases between the germline ends. This sample was included in a study of blood T cell repertoires in COVID-19. Method: immunoSEQ multiplex PCR; TCRdb's copy keeps in-frame clones and lacks some. Of fewer than 200,000 clones listed, just under 85% are singletons. The sequence derives from a middle-aged man who had recovered from COVID-19. This chain joins TRBV6-6 and TRBJ1-1; D is perhaps TRBD1 (6 bases). Sequenced input: peripheral blood. CDR3 nucleotides: TGTGCCAGCAGTCAACAGGGTCTCGGTTTCGGCACTGAAGCTTTCTTT. Protein sequence: CASSQQGLGFGTEAFF.